This entry lists 16 T cell receptor beta chains sequenced from one sample in a study of control samples from healthy donors and cancer patients. Libraries were prepared by immunoSEQ multiplex PCR; TCRdb keeps only in-frame clonotypes and omits some of them. The sample has roughly 120,000 clones; over 75% are singletons. What was sequenced was blood. The origin of the receptors is a human donor in good health. The donor label of this sample is uncertain.

The genes are TRBV19 and TRBJ1-6; no firm D call. The CDR3 covers 13 residues. V was shortened by 8 bases and J by 0 bases, with 5 bases between the two germline ends. Germline V gene lookup returns CDR1 LNHDA and CDR2 SQIVND (reference sequence). The chain's CDR3 is CASGDSYNSPLHF. The DNA of the CDR3 is TGTGCCAGTGGGGACTCCTATAATTCACCCCTCCACTTT.

This clone was recorded a few times. The rearrangement uses TRBV30 and TRBJ1-2; D perhaps matches TRBD1 (5 bases). CDR1 is GTSNPN, CDR2 SVGIG, per germline (reference sequence). V shed 1 base and J shed 5 bases, with 14 bases lying between them. This CDR3 region has 14 residues. The CDR3 region is CAWSGQGALYGYTF. In DNA form, the CDR3 reads TGTGCCTGGAGTGGTCAGGGAGCCCTTTATGGCTACACCTTC.

The V and J genes are TRBV27 and TRBJ1-6; TRBD1 matches at 8 bases. Losses at the gene ends were 7 bases for V and 6 bases for J; bases not matched to a gene: 11. CDR1 MNHEY and CDR2 SMNVEV come from the germline V gene (reference sequence). This CDR3 has 16 residues. The CDR3: CASTTYRGEFNSPLHF. CDR3 in DNA: TGTGCCAGCACGACCTACAGGGGGGAGTTTAATTCACCCCTCCACTTT.

This chain connects TRBV19 to TRBJ2-7; no clear D. Germline assignment: CDR1 LNHDA and CDR2 SQIVND (reference sequence). CDR3 length: 13 amino acids. V was trimmed by 3 bases and J by 3 bases, leaving 9 bases between them. CDR3 sequence: CASSMGQLYEQYF. CDR3 DNA sequence: TGTGCCAGTAGTATGGGCCAGCTCTACGAGCAGTACTTC.

In its sample, this clone was seen once. The chain uses TRBV19 and TRBJ2-5; 8 nucleotides match TRBD2. The CDR3 runs to 14 residues. The V and J ends lost 4 bases and 4 bases, in that order; junction bases with no gene match: 5. Germline CDR1 reads LNHDA; CDR2 reads SQIVND (reference sequence). The CDR3 bases are TGTGCCAGTAGTACCCCCGGGACTAGAGAGACCCAGTACTTC. It encodes CASSTPGTRETQYF.

This chain links TRBV15 with TRBJ2-7, with 7 bases lining up with TRBD1. Trimming removed 2 bases from V and 1 base from J; junction bases left unmatched: 17. The germline V gene has CDR1 LNHNV and CDR2 YYDKDF (reference sequence). The length of the CDR3 is 19 residues. CDR3 residues: CATSRYNIQGNEGSYEQYF. The CDR3 nucleotides are TGTGCCACCAGCAGATACAATATACAGGGGAATGAGGGATCCTACGAGCAGTACTTC.

The chain joins TRBV18 to TRBJ1-1; the D is unclear. V lost 0 bases, J lost 1 base, and 6 bases lay in between. Germline lookup yields CDR1 KGHSH and CDR2 LQKENI. This CDR3 region has 14 residues. CDR3 protein: CASSPPYGNTEAFF. In nucleotides, the CDR3 is TGTGCCAGCTCACCACCTTACGGGAACACTGAAGCTTTCTTT.

This sequence joins TRBV5-3 and TRBJ1-6; D is undetermined. TRBV5-3 is identified as an open reading frame with a role that is uncertain. The CDR3 has 12 residues. V was cut by 4 bases and J by 14 bases, with 13 bases left in between. The CDR3 loop reads CARSPTRESLHF. The CDR3 DNA sequence: TGTGCCAGAAGCCCCACGAGGGAGTCCCTCCACTTT.

The J gene is TRBJ2-7, the V gene TRBV2; 7 positions agree with TRBD1. This CDR3 region has 15 residues. Germline trimming cut 1 base from V and 6 bases from J; bases unmatched to any gene: 9. The germline CDR1 and CDR2 sequences are SNHLY and FYNNEI. CDR3 loop: CASSEGQRAGGEQYF. CDR3 nucleotide sequence: TGTGCCAGCAGTGAAGGCCAAAGGGCAGGGGGCGAGCAGTACTTC.

The chain couples TRBV6-5 to TRBJ1-2; a possible D gene is TRBD1 (5 bases). The V end lost 5 bases, the J end lost 5 bases, and 12 bases lay between the germline ends. The CDR3 has 13 amino acids. CDR1 and CDR2 from the germline V gene are MNHEY and SVGAGI. CDR3 DNA: TGTGCCAGCAGTCGAGACAGCCTATATGGCTACACCTTC. Amino acids: CASSRDSLYGYTF.

The chain links TRBV24-1 to TRBJ2-2; D possibly matches TRBD1 or TRBD2 (6 bases each). The V end was cut by 7 bases, the J end by 6 bases, with 17 bases between. The CDR3 is made up of 15 amino acids. Germline assignment: CDR1 KGHDR and CDR2 SFDVKD. The CDR3 nucleotides read TGTGCCACCAGGCCTAGCCAGGGGAGGTCCGGGGAGCTGTTTTTT. Translation: CATRPSQGRSGELFF.

The chain employs TRBV29-1 and TRBJ2-2, with D unresolved. The germline V gene encodes CDR1 SQVTM and CDR2 ANQGSEA. With 7 bases removed from V and 4 bases from J, the gap between germline ends came to 13 bases. The CDR3 is 13 residues long. Here the CDR3 reads CSANTKSTGELFF. The CDR3 DNA reads TGCAGCGCAAACACCAAAAGCACCGGGGAGCTGTTTTTT.

This chain links TRBV6-5 with TRBJ1-1; D ambiguous. CDR1 is MNHEY, CDR2 SVGAGI, per germline. V was clipped by 7 bases and J by 3 bases, with 9 bases between them. The CDR3 totals 12 residues. The CDR3 DNA follows: TGTGCCAGCAAATGGGCCGACACTGAAGCTTTCTTT. This sequence encodes CASKWADTEAFF.

This chain links TRBV2 with TRBJ1-1; D ambiguous. V lost 3 bases to trimming and J lost 6 bases, with 11 bases between them. CDR1 is SNHLY and CDR2 is FYNNEI in the germline V gene. The CDR3 length is 13 residues. The CDR3 sequence is CASSDLRAAEAFF. The CDR3 nucleotides are TGTGCCAGCAGTGATTTGAGGGCCGCTGAAGCTTTCTTT.

The gene calls are TRBV2 and TRBJ2-2; possibly TRBD1 or TRBD2 for D (5 bases each). CDR1 SNHLY and CDR2 FYNNEI come from the germline V gene. The CDR3 covers 16 residues. Trimming pared 5 bases from V and 4 bases from J, leaving 17 bases between. As DNA, the CDR3 is TGTGCCAGCAGTCTCCGGGGCAGGGAACCCACCGGGGAGCTGTTTTTT. It codes for CASSLRGREPTGELFF.

This clone occurred a few times. The same CDR3 is also encoded by other DNA sequences in this sample. The chain carries TRBV4-1 and TRBJ1-2; possibly TRBD1 for D (5 bases). The CDR3 is 13 residues long. Germline values: CDR1 MGHRA, CDR2 YSYEKL. Trimming took off 1 base at V and 5 bases at J, with 8 bases between the two ends. This CDR3 reads CASSQGQGYGYTF. The CDR3 DNA follows: TGCGCCAGCAGCCAAGGCCAGGGTTATGGCTACACCTTC.